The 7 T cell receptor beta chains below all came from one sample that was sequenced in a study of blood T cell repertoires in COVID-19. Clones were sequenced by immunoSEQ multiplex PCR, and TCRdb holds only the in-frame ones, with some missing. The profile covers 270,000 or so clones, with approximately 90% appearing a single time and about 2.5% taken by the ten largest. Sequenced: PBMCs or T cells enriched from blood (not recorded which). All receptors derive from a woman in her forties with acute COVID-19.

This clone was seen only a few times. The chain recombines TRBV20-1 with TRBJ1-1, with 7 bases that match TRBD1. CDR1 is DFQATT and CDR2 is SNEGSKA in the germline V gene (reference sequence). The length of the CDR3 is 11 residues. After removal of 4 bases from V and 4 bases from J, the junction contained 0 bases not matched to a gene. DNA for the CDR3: TGCAGTGCTACAGGGGGCACTGAAGCTTTCTTT. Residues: CSATGGTEAFF.

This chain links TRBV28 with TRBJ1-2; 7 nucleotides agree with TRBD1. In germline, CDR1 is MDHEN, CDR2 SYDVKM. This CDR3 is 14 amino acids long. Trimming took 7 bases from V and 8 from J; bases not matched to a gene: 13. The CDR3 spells CASTGVGRGSGYTF. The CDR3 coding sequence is TGTGCCAGCACCGGAGTAGGCAGGGGGAGCGGCTACACCTTC.

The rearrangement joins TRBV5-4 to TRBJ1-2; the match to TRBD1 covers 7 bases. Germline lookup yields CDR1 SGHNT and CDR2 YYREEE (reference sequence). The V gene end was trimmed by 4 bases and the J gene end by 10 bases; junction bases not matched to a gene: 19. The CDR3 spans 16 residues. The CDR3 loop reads CASSLRTGRGNTDYTF. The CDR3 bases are TGTGCCAGCAGCCTACGGACAGGCCGGGGAAACACTGACTACACCTTC.

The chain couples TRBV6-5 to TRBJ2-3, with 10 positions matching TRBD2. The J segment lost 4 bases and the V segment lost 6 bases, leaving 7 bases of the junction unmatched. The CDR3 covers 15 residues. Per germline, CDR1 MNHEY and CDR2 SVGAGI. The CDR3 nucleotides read TGTGCCAGCAGAAAAGCGGGGGGGTTTTCAGATACGCAGTATTTT. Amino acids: CASRKAGGFSDTQYF.

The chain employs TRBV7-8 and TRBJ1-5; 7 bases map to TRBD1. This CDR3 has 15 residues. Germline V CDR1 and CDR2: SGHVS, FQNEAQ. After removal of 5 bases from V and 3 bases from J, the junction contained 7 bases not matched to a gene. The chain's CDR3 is CASSTETGVNQPQHF. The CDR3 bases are TGTGCCAGCAGCACCGAAACAGGGGTCAATCAGCCCCAGCATTTT.

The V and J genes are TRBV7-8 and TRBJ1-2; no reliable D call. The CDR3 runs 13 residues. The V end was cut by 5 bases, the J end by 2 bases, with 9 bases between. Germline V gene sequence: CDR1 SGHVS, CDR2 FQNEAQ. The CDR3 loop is CASSTVRNYGYTF. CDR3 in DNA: TGTGCCAGCAGCACAGTAAGGAACTATGGCTACACCTTC.

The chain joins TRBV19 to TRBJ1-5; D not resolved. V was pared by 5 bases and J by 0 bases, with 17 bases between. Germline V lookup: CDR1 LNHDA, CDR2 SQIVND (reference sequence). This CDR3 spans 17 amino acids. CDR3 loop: CASSSVRVTNSNQPQHF. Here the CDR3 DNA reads TGTGCCAGTAGTTCGGTTCGCGTAACGAATAGCAATCAGCCCCAGCATTTT.